One and the same sample provided the 21 T cell receptor beta chains below, sequenced in a study of PD-L1 blockade in urothelial cancer. Time point in this sample: peripheral blood 6 weeks after treatment start. Generated by immunoSEQ multiplex PCR, the TCRdb table keeps only in-frame clones and is missing some. The sample has approximately 47,000 clones, approximately 80% seen once. Sequenced here: PBMCs, sampled around atezolizumab (anti-PD-L1) treatment. These receptors all stem from a man between 70 and 80 years old with urothelial cancer.

V usage is TRBV2 and J usage is TRBJ1-2; 7 bases fit TRBD1. J gave up 0 bases and V 6 bases, and 10 bases lay outside the gene matches. Germline V gives CDR1 SNHLY, CDR2 FYNNEI. This CDR3 is built from 16 residues. The CDR3 loop reads CASRAGTDRSNYGYTF. Here the CDR3 DNA reads TGTGCCAGCAGAGCCGGGACAGATAGATCTAACTATGGCTACACCTTC.

The chain employs TRBV5-1 and TRBJ2-5; TRBD1 might be the D (5 bases). Germline V gene data show CDR1 as SGHRS and CDR2 as YFSETQ. Trimming took off 0 bases at V and 7 bases at J, with 10 bases between the two ends. The CDR3 extends over 13 amino acids. CDR3 in DNA: TGCGCCAGCAGCTTGGAGGGGCTGGCGACCCAGTACTTC. This translates into CASSLEGLATQYF.

V gene TRBV18 combines with J gene TRBJ2-7; 7 positions match TRBD1. CDR3 length: 14 amino acids. Trimming cost V 0 bases and J 5 bases; bases outside gene matches: 4. Per the germline V gene, CDR1 is KGHSH and CDR2 is LQKENI. CDR3 DNA sequence: TGTGCCAGCTCACCACCGATAGGGGGCGACGAGCAGTACTTC. It is translated as CASSPPIGGDEQYF.

The chain is built from TRBV5-1 and TRBJ1-3; D ambiguous. CDR1 and CDR2 (germline): SGHRS, YFSETQ. The CDR3 consists of 15 residues. The germline V and J ends were trimmed by 0 bases and 7 bases, with 14 bases remaining between them. The CDR3 protein is CASSLEREQGNTIYF. CDR3 sequence (DNA): TGCGCCAGCAGCTTGGAGAGGGAGCAAGGTAACACCATATATTTT. Using reference TRBV5-1 and TRBJ1-3 for the parts outside the CDR3, the full variable domain is KAGVTQTPRYLIKTRGQQVTLSCSPISGHRSVSWYQQTPGQGLQFLFEYFSETQRNKGNFPGRFSGRQFSNSRSEMNVSTLELGDSALYLCASSLEREQGNTIYFGEGSWLTVV.

The chain couples TRBV28 to TRBJ1-2; the D is unclear. V was cut by 2 bases and J by 4 bases, with 14 bases left in between. Germline V gene data show CDR1 as MDHEN and CDR2 as SYDVKM. The CDR3 extends over 15 amino acids. CDR3 residues: CASSLGLKEFYGYTF. The CDR3 DNA reads as TGTGCCAGCAGTTTAGGGCTCAAAGAATTCTATGGCTACACCTTC.

The chain combines TRBV5-4 with TRBJ2-7; tentatively, D is TRBD1 (6 bases). The CDR3 extends over 15 amino acids. The V and J ends lost 0 bases and 0 bases respectively, with 10 bases between them. Looked up from germline, CDR1 is SGHNT and CDR2 is YYREEE (reference sequence). The CDR3 here is CASSLGGTNSYEQYF. The CDR3 DNA follows: TGTGCCAGCAGCTTGGGAGGGACAAACTCCTACGAGCAGTACTTC. The variable domain in full, completed from reference TRBV5-4 and TRBJ2-7, reads ETGVTQSPTHLIKTRGQQVTLRCSSQSGHNTVSWYQQALGQGPQFIFQYYREEENGRGNFPPRFSGLQFPNYSSELNVNALELDDSALYLCASSLGGTNSYEQYFGPGTRLTVT.

The chain employs TRBV9 and TRBJ2-2; a possible D gene is TRBD1 (5 bases). Trimming took off 0 bases at V and 6 bases at J, with 12 bases between the two ends. This CDR3 is 15 amino acids long. The germline gives CDR1 SGDLS, CDR2 YYNGEE. Here the CDR3 DNA reads TGTGCCAGCAGCGTAGATGGTAGGGGCGCCGGGGAGCTGTTTTTT. Translation: CASSVDGRGAGELFF.

This clone was observed a single time. This chain links TRBV6-6 with TRBJ1-1; 8 bases are shared with TRBD1. This CDR3 has 14 residues. With 6 bases clipped from V and 1 base from J, the junction kept 4 bases outside the gene matches. CDR1 MNHNY and CDR2 SVGAGI come from the germline V gene (reference sequence). The CDR3 reads CASSPTGENTEAFF. The CDR3 DNA sequence: TGTGCCAGCAGCCCGACAGGGGAGAACACTGAAGCTTTCTTT.

The V gene is TRBV19, the J gene TRBJ2-2, with 10 positions matching TRBD2. V trimming: 8 bases; J trimming: 3 bases; junction bases outside the gene matches: 6. Per the germline V gene, CDR1 is LNHDA and CDR2 is SQIVND (reference sequence). The CDR3 runs 15 residues. In DNA form, the CDR3 reads TGTGCCAGTTCCTTAGCGGGAGGTTACACCGGGGAGCTGTTTTTT. The encoded protein is CASSLAGGYTGELFF.

This clone was detected a few times. The chain has TRBV5-1 and TRBJ2-5, with a tentative D call TRBD1 (6 bases). The V and J ends lost 3 bases and 5 bases respectively, with 14 bases between them. The CDR3 totals 14 residues. Germline V gene lookup returns CDR1 SGHRS and CDR2 YFSETQ. The DNA for the CDR3 is TGCGCCAGCAGCTCACAGGGTCCGGGGGAGACCCAGTACTTC. Its protein is CASSSQGPGETQYF.

The genes are TRBV5-1 and TRBJ2-1, with TRBD2 identical over 7 bases. This CDR3 contains 15 residues. The germline CDR1 and CDR2 sequences are SGHRS and YFSETQ. After removal of 3 bases from V and 5 bases from J, the junction contained 8 bases not matched to a gene. As DNA, the CDR3 is TGCGCCAGCAGCTCCGGGGGGATGGCTGACAATGAGCAGTTCTTC. Protein product: CASSSGGMADNEQFF.

The gene calls are TRBV29-1 and TRBJ2-2; 7 bases are shared with TRBD1. CDR3 length: 14 residues. Germline V lookup: CDR1 SQVTM, CDR2 ANQGSEA. J lost 5 bases, V lost 8 bases, and 11 bases had no gene match. Here the CDR3 reads CSIRQGAGTGELFF. The CDR3 nucleotides are TGCAGCATCCGACAGGGCGCAGGGACCGGGGAGCTGTTTTTT.

This chain connects TRBV5-1 to TRBJ1-3; weak D call: TRBD1 (6 bases). The CDR3 is made up of 16 amino acids. Germline V gene data show CDR1 as SGHRS and CDR2 as YFSETQ. Trimming stripped 1 base from V and 0 bases from J, with 11 bases between. This chain's CDR3 is CASSLTGISSGNTIYF. For the CDR3, the DNA is TGCGCCAGCAGCTTGACAGGGATAAGCTCTGGAAACACCATATATTTT.

This clone was observed once. The chain has TRBV5-1 and TRBJ2-7; TRBD2 agrees at 7 bases. The germline V gene encodes CDR1 SGHRS and CDR2 YFSETQ. Trimming at V came to 0 bases and at J to 7 bases, leaving 10 bases not matched to a gene. The CDR3 is 15 residues long. The CDR3 loop reads CASSLGLRWEGEQYF. Here the CDR3 DNA reads TGCGCCAGCAGCTTGGGCCTCCGGTGGGAGGGGGAGCAGTACTTC.

The chain has TRBV7-9 and TRBJ2-1; possible D gene TRBD2, 5 bases. The CDR3 spans 15 residues. The germline V gene has CDR1 SEHNR and CDR2 FQNEAQ (reference sequence). The V and J ends lost 0 bases and 6 bases respectively, with 12 bases between them. CDR3 amino acids: CASSLALGMGNEQFF. The CDR3 DNA follows: TGTGCCAGCAGCTTAGCACTAGGGATGGGCAATGAGCAGTTCTTC.

This clone has only a few counts. The chain couples TRBV10-2 to TRBJ1-2; D uncertain. V was cut by 5 bases and J by 4 bases, with 17 bases left in between. CDR1 is WSHSY and CDR2 is SAAADI in the germline V gene. The CDR3 contains 15 residues. In DNA, the CDR3 is TGCGCCAGCAGTATAAACCTATCGCTAGGCTATGGCTACACCTTC. This translates into CASSINLSLGYGYTF.

This chain uses TRBV18 with TRBJ1-4, with 10 bases lining up with TRBD1. There are 16 residues in the CDR3. From germline, CDR1 is KGHSH and CDR2 LQKENI. After removal of 3 bases from V and 8 bases from J, the junction contained 9 bases not matched to a gene. CDR3 region: CASSPTTGQGREKLFF. The CDR3 coding sequence is TGTGCCAGCTCACCGACCACGGGACAGGGGCGAGAAAAACTGTTTTTT.

The V call is TRBV5-1, the J call TRBJ2-1; 10 bases are a match to TRBD2. CDR1 SGHRS and CDR2 YFSETQ come from the germline V gene. The junction had 10 bases not matched to a gene; V was cut back by 9 bases and J by 7 bases. The CDR3 is made up of 14 amino acids. CDR3 DNA sequence: TGCGCCACCCAGAAGTCTAGCGGGAGTAATGAGCAGTTCTTC. Translated: CATQKSSGSNEQFF.

This chain joins TRBV19 and TRBJ1-3, with a possible D match to TRBD1 (6 bases). The germline V and J ends were trimmed by 9 bases and 2 bases, with 14 bases remaining between them. The germline V gene has CDR1 LNHDA and CDR2 SQIVND (reference sequence). The CDR3 sequence is 14 residues long. The CDR3 DNA reads TGTGCCAGCAGACAGGTGGGCGCTGGAAACACCATATATTTT. This codes for CASRQVGAGNTIYF.

This chain links TRBV11-2 with TRBJ2-2; tentative D call: TRBD1 (5 bases). Germline assignment: CDR1 SGHAT and CDR2 FQNNGV. V was shortened by 2 bases and J by 6 bases, with 7 bases between the two germline ends. This CDR3 is built from 13 residues. CDR3 amino acids: CASSLSGPGELFF. Here the CDR3 DNA reads TGTGCCAGCAGCTTATCAGGGCCCGGGGAGCTGTTTTTT.

The V gene is TRBV19, the J gene TRBJ1-1; 7 bases are shared with TRBD1. This CDR3 region has 13 residues. With V trimmed by 4 bases and J by 4 bases, 3 bases remained unmatched. From germline, CDR1 is LNHDA and CDR2 SQIVND (reference sequence). CDR3 bases: TGTGCCAGTAGTACAGGGGGAGGCACTGAAGCTTTCTTT. Translating gives CASSTGGGTEAFF.